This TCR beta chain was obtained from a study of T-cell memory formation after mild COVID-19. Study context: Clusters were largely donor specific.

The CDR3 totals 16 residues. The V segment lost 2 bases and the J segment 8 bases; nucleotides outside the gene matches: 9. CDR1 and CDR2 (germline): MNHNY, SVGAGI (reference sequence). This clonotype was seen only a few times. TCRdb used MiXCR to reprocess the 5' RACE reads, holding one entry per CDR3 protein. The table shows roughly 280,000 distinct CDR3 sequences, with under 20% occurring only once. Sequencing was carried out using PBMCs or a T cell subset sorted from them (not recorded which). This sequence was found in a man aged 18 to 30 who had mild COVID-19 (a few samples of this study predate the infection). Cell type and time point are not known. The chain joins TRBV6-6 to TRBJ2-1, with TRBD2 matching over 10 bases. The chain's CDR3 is CASSYPSGGTRYEQFF. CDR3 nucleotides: TGTGCCAGCAGTTACCCTAGCGGGGGAACAAGATATGAGCAGTTCTTC.